This T cell receptor (beta chain) originates from a study of blood T cell repertoires in COVID-19. At the level of the study: Material from acute and convalescent COVID-19 was sourced from the United States, Italy and Spain. Sources were T cells, B-cell-depleted T cells, or PBMCs; the material itself was cDNA or gDNA.

In the study's own analysis: For nucleated cells, counts were estimated from reference gene primer amplification. Profiling relied on immunoSEQ multiplex PCR, and the TCRdb table lists in-frame clones only, not all of them. The D gene and trimming were derived from the DNA, and the V and J assignments and clone size from that table. The sample lists 150,000 to 200,000 clones; 88% were seen once. The CDR3 contains 15 residues. Germline assignment: CDR1 LNHDA and CDR2 SQIVND (reference sequence). The ends lost 6 bases at V and 7 bases at J; junction bases unmatched: 11. The chain links TRBV19 to TRBJ2-1; 8 nucleotides agree with TRBD1. The receptor was derived from a human donor in a cohort sampled during active COVID-19. Sequenced material: peripheral blood. The DNA for the CDR3 is TGTGCCAGTAGCCCTCCGGACAGGGTGAGGAATGAGCAGTTCTTC. Encoded protein: CASSPPDRVRNEQFF.